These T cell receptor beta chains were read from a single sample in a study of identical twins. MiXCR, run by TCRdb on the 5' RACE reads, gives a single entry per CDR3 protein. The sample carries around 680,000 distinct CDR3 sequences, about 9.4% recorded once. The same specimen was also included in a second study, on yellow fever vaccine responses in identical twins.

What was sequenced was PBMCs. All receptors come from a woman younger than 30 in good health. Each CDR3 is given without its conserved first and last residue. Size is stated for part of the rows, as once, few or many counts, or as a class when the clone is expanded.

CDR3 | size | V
SVVGYGRANEQY | many | TRBV29-1
ASSPNVVNEQF | many | TRBV12-3/TRBV12-4
ASSLVGGGTSIGELF | many | TRBV7-6
ASSPRGPEGYT | few | TRBV10-1
ASTAGATQY | few | TRBV6-2/TRBV6-3
ASSQLAGGPRFSYEQY | many | TRBV28
ATSDPSGTGNTGELF | many | TRBV24-1
ASSPRTGWVNEQF | . | TRBV19
ASGRAGRYNEQF | few | TRBV12-5
ASSLPAAGWVTEAF | . | TRBV28
SVRGGQGYEQY | few | TRBV29-1
ASSLGEGTSGSSYNEQF | few | TRBV5-1
ASSQEAGQGHRQF | many | TRBV3-1
ASSTPGGPIDTQY | few | TRBV7-9
ASSLTGGSYNEQF | many | TRBV5-1
ASSRVLLSGTNNEQF | few | TRBV4-1
ASSRPSPPYEQY | many | TRBV6-1
ASSTSLRPKGELF | few | TRBV6-2/TRBV6-3
ASLSSGNSYEQY | few | TRBV2
ASSLYPTGSGYT | . | TRBV27
ASSATTGAKNIQY | many | TRBV9
ASSLAASGTYEQY | many | TRBV7-2
ASSPYRALNNEQF | . | TRBV27
ASRIGRVNTEAF | few | TRBV2
ASSIGGAGITEAF | . | TRBV12-3/TRBV12-4
ASSAGLAGGLSTDTQY | . | TRBV9
ASSLGGNYGYT | many | TRBV12-3/TRBV12-4
ATSDPGLNEQF | . | TRBV24-1
ASSGGTGRYEQY | . | TRBV7-2
ASSLDVEFSYNEQF | . | TRBV12-3/TRBV12-4
SVVRGTDTQY | many | TRBV29-1
ASSPRQLDYEQY | few | TRBV27
ASSFGRTDTQY | many | TRBV5-1
ASSLTLRKSTGPTSTDTQY | . | TRBV7-3
ATSDLGNEQF | many | TRBV24-1
ASSSTSRGIQY | many | TRBV6-1
SVDGGFEQF | . | TRBV29-1
SVSTGLSSYEQY | many | TRBV29-1
ASSYSVNEQF | few | TRBV6-6
ASSYFTGAGANVLT | few | TRBV6-5
ASSQDGSGGHNEQF | . | TRBV14
SVDGTEYPYEQY | many | TRBV29-1
ASSDTGRRQH | few | TRBV6-2/TRBV6-3
ASSRLAGGPIETQY | few | TRBV12-3/TRBV12-4
ARGSKTGGYEQY | . | TRBV10-1
ASSQASGETQY | . | TRBV4-2
ASSEGGEAF | . | TRBV25-1
ASSERGSSYNEQF | many | TRBV2
SARPLAGANNEQF | few | TRBV20-1
ASSVSGESNEQF | . | TRBV5-1